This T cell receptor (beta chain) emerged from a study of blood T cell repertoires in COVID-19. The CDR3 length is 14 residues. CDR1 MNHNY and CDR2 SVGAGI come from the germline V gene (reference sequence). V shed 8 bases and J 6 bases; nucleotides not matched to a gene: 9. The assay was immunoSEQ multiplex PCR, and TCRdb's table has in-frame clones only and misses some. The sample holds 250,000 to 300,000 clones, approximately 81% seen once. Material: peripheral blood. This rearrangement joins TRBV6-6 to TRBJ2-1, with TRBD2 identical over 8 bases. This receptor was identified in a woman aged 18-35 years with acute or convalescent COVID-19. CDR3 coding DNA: TGTGCCAGCTACGGGGGGGTAGTCTTCAATGAGCAGTTCTTC. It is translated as CASYGGVVFNEQFF.